These 23 T cell receptor beta chains originate from one sample sequenced in a study of cytomegalovirus exposure and HLA in healthy donors. 13 Jbeta primers and 60 Vbeta primers were used for the PCR. Sequencing was performed with immunoSEQ multiplex PCR; in TCRdb, only in-frame clones are kept and a portion is missing. Of about 130,000 clones in the sample, 80% were seen once. Sequencing input: PBMCs. These receptors originate from a man aged 25-45 years in good health and CMV-seropositive.

CDR3 amino acids: CASSRPLRQATNTEAFF. The CDR3 DNA reads TGTGCCAGCAGCCGCCCACTTCGACAGGCTACCAACACTGAAGCTTTCTTT. V and J are TRBV7-3 and TRBJ1-1, with D possibly TRBD1 on 6 matching bases. The CDR3 spans 17 residues. Germline CDR1 and CDR2: SGHTA and FQGTGA. V was shortened by 5 bases and J by 2 bases, with 21 bases between the two germline ends.

The genes are TRBV6-5 and TRBJ2-5; 7 nucleotides match TRBD2. The germline V gene has CDR1 MNHEY and CDR2 SVGAGI. The trim removed 2 bases at V and 7 bases at J, leaving 7 bases unmatched. CDR3 size: 14 residues. The CDR3 protein is CASSYTRLAGTQYF. The CDR3 nucleotides read TGTGCCAGCAGTTACACCAGACTAGCCGGGACCCAGTACTTC.

The chain links TRBV5-1 to TRBJ2-3; the match to TRBD2 covers 11 bases. V was clipped by 1 base and J by 3 bases; unmatched bases: 4. CDR3 length: 16 amino acids. Germline CDR1 reads SGHRS; CDR2 reads YFSETQ. CDR3 DNA sequence: TGCGCCAGCAGCTTGATGGCTAGCGGGGGGACAGATACGCAGTATTTT. Protein: CASSLMASGGTDTQYF.

This clone was seen a few times. The chain recombines TRBV4-2 with TRBJ1-2; D is possibly TRBD1 (5 bases). V lost 4 bases and J lost 0, with 18 bases in between. From germline, CDR1 is LGHNA and CDR2 YNFKEQ. The CDR3 spans 17 residues. CDR3 sequence: CASSLIVGGSANYGYTF. As DNA, the CDR3 is TGTGCCAGCAGCCTCATAGTGGGGGGATCAGCTAACTATGGCTACACCTTC.

The chain joins TRBV5-1 to TRBJ1-1; 8 nucleotides align to TRBD1. The CDR3 spans 14 residues. From germline, CDR1 is SGHRS and CDR2 YFSETQ. V shed 7 bases, J shed 5 bases, and the junction held 10 bases outside the gene matches. The CDR3 reads CASAGGKRRTEAFF. CDR3 coding DNA: TGCGCCAGCGCAGGGGGCAAAAGGAGGACTGAAGCTTTCTTT.

This sequence joins TRBV12-5 and TRBJ1-5; the match to TRBD1 covers 8 bases. The CDR3 contains 13 residues. V shed 5 bases and J 5 bases; nucleotides not matched to a gene: 2. Looked up from germline, CDR1 is LGHNT and CDR2 is FRNRAP. CDR3 region: CASGRTGYQPQHF. The DNA for the CDR3 is TGTGCTAGTGGTCGGACAGGGTATCAGCCCCAGCATTTT.

J is TRBJ2-6 and V is TRBV6-1, with D uncertain. This CDR3 spans 12 amino acids. Trimming removed 8 bases from V and 2 bases from J, with 4 bases in between. Germline CDR1 MNHNS, CDR2 SASEGT. CDR3 nucleotide sequence: TGTGCCAGCCGTACTGGGGCCAACGTCCTGACTTTC. It codes for CASRTGANVLTF.

This chain connects TRBV29-1 to TRBJ1-2; D is unresolved. Per germline, CDR1 SQVTM and CDR2 ANQGSEA. Trimming left V 8 bases short and J 6 bases short, with 13 bases between. The length of the CDR3 is 11 residues. CDR3 protein: CSSSRGHGYTF. The CDR3 DNA sequence: TGCAGCTCCTCGCGAGGGCATGGCTACACCTTC.

The chain combines TRBV10-3 with TRBJ1-1, with D perhaps TRBD1 (5 bases). Germline V CDR1 and CDR2: ENHRY, SYGVKD. V lost 8 bases and J lost 1, with 5 bases in between. The CDR3 runs to 11 residues. Written as DNA, the CDR3 is TGTGCCATCGGACAGAACACTGAAGCTTTCTTT. Translation gives CAIGQNTEAFF.

Only a few counts were recorded for this clone. The V call is TRBV28, the J call TRBJ1-1; D is unclear. The CDR3 loop spans 12 amino acids. The V end lost 7 bases, the J end lost 1 base, and 7 bases lay between the germline ends. Looked up from germline, CDR1 is MDHEN and CDR2 is SYDVKM. The CDR3 DNA reads as TGTGCCAGCAAGACAAGGAACACTGAAGCTTTCTTT. As protein: CASKTRNTEAFF.

This chain links TRBV6-1 with TRBJ2-3; D is uncertain. Per germline, CDR1 MNHNS and CDR2 SASEGT. The V gene lost 4 bases and the J gene lost 6 bases, with 11 bases spanning the gap. The CDR3 is 13 amino acids. DNA for the CDR3: TGTGCCAGCAGTGTGGCCTTTATGGATACGCAGTATTTT. Translation: CASSVAFMDTQYF.

V is TRBV7-8 and J is TRBJ2-2; D is perhaps TRBD1 (7 bases). Germline assignment: CDR1 SGHVS and CDR2 FQNEAQ. The V and J ends lost 1 base and 4 bases respectively, with 16 bases between them. The CDR3 is made up of 17 amino acids. The CDR3 sequence is CASSLGRQGGSTGELFF. Here the CDR3 DNA reads TGTGCCAGCAGCTTAGGTAGACAGGGAGGTTCCACCGGGGAGCTGTTTTTT.

The rearrangement uses TRBV5-5 and TRBJ2-5, with unresolved D. The CDR3 extends over 14 amino acids. Trimming removed 2 bases from V and 4 bases from J, with 12 bases in between. Germline CDR1 reads SGHKS; CDR2 reads YYEKEE (reference sequence). The CDR3 region is CASSFRSLLETQYF. The CDR3 DNA reads TGTGCCAGCAGCTTCCGGTCCCTTCTAGAGACCCAGTACTTC. Full variable domain (remainder filled in from reference TRBV5-5 and TRBJ2-5): DAGVTQSPTHLIKTRGQQVTLRCSPISGHKSVSWYQQVLGQGPQFIFQYYEKEERGRGNFPDRFSARQFPNYSSELNVNALLLGDSALYLCASSFRSLLETQYFGPGTRLLVL.

V gene TRBV2 combines with J gene TRBJ2-2; possible D gene TRBD2, 5 bases. Germline assignment: CDR1 SNHLY and CDR2 FYNNEI. The CDR3 is made up of 16 amino acids. V was pared by 4 bases and J by 5 bases, with 17 bases between. The CDR3 is CASSGTSSLETGELFF. The CDR3 coding sequence is TGTGCCAGCAGTGGGACTTCCTCGCTAGAAACCGGGGAGCTGTTTTTT.

The V gene is TRBV29-1, the J gene TRBJ2-3; 11 bases align to TRBD1. Germline-derived CDR1 and CDR2 are SQVTM and ANQGSEA. This CDR3 has 18 amino acids. The junction had 11 bases not matched to a gene; V was cut back by 2 bases and J by 1 base. The DNA for the CDR3 is TGCAGCGTTGAATGGGGACAGGGGGTGGTCGGCCGCACAGATACGCAGTATTTT. Translation: CSVEWGQGVVGRTDTQYF.

J is TRBJ1-4 and V is TRBV4-1; the D gene is possibly TRBD1 (6 bases). CDR3 length equals 16 residues. The V and J ends lost 6 bases and 5 bases respectively, with 19 bases between them. The germline CDR1 and CDR2 sequences are MGHRA and YSYEKL. DNA of the CDR3: TGCGCCAGCAGTCGGAGCCCAGGGGTAAAGAATGAAAAACTGTTTTTT. As protein: CASSRSPGVKNEKLFF.

CDR3 sequence reads: CASSSSRDRGPEQFF. The CDR3 nucleotides read TGTGCCAGCAGCAGTTCCCGGGACAGGGGTCCTGAGCAGTTCTTC. The genes are TRBV7-3 and TRBJ2-1, with TRBD1 matching over 10 bases. The CDR3 runs 15 residues. CDR1 is SGHTA and CDR2 is FQGTGA in the germline V gene. The V and J ends lost 5 bases and 9 bases, in that order; junction bases with no gene match: 10. Full variable domain (missing parts from reference TRBV7-3 and TRBJ2-1): GAGVSQTPSNKVTEKGKYVELRCDPISGHTALYWYRQSLGQGPEFLIYFQGTGAADDSGLPNDRFFAVRPEGSVSTLKIQRTERGDSAVYLCASSSSRDRGPEQFFGPGTRLTVL.

The rearrangement joins TRBV19 to TRBJ1-5, with a tentative D call TRBD1 (5 bases). With 1 base removed from V and 0 bases from J, the gap between germline ends came to 13 bases. Germline CDR1 is LNHDA and CDR2 is SQIVND (reference sequence). The CDR3 runs to 17 residues. The CDR3 nucleotides read TGTGCCAGTAGTATAGCCCCCGGGGGGTATAGCAATCAGCCCCAGCATTTT. It specifies CASSIAPGGYSNQPQHF.

The rearrangement uses TRBV7-9 and TRBJ2-7; a weak D match, TRBD2 (5 bases). Per germline, CDR1 SEHNR and CDR2 FQNEAQ (reference sequence). Trimming removed 5 bases at V and 3 bases at J, with 8 bases between. The CDR3 runs 12 residues. The CDR3 is CASSRGFYEQYF. CDR3 DNA sequence: TGTGCCAGCAGCCGAGGGTTCTACGAGCAGTACTTC.

The chain couples TRBV10-3 to TRBJ1-5; 7 nucleotides match TRBD1. Germline CDR1 reads ENHRY; CDR2 reads SYGVKD. The V and J ends lost 3 bases and 0 bases, in that order; junction bases with no gene match: 17. This CDR3 is 20 amino acids long. CDR3: CAISEESGTAPLYSNQPQHF. Here the CDR3 DNA reads TGTGCCATCAGTGAAGAAAGTGGGACAGCTCCTCTTTATAGCAATCAGCCCCAGCATTTT.

The rearrangement joins TRBV6-1 to TRBJ1-2; D remains ambiguous. V was clipped by 7 bases and J by 3 bases, with 18 bases between them. Germline-derived CDR1 and CDR2 are MNHNS and SASEGT. The CDR3 consists of 15 residues. CDR3 sequence (DNA): TGTGCCAGCAAGGGAGCGGGCGGCCGAGACTATGGCTACACCTTC. Its protein product is CASKGAGGRDYGYTF.

This clone occurred a few times. The V and J genes are TRBV19 and TRBJ1-2; 11 bases agree with TRBD1. CDR3 length equals 14 residues. Losses at the gene ends were 4 bases for V and 7 bases for J; bases not matched to a gene: 5. CDR1 LNHDA and CDR2 SQIVND come from the germline V gene (reference sequence). The CDR3 sequence is CASSRDRGSSGYTF. The CDR3 nucleotides read TGTGCCAGTAGTAGGGACAGGGGGTCAAGTGGCTACACCTTC.

This chain connects TRBV5-1 to TRBJ1-1; 8 bases are shared with TRBD1. J gave up 2 bases and V 0 bases, and 9 bases lay outside the gene matches. This CDR3 region has 17 residues. The germline V gene encodes CDR1 SGHRS and CDR2 YFSETQ. The CDR3 region has the DNA TGCGCCAGCAGCTTGGACGGCATCGGGACAGGCAACACTGAAGCTTTCTTT. Amino acids: CASSLDGIGTGNTEAFF.